Listed here are 7 T cell receptor beta chains from one sample, sequenced in a study of blood T cell repertoires in COVID-19. Measured with immunoSEQ multiplex PCR; TCRdb has only the in-frame clones, and not every one. This sample has more than 100,000 clones, with about 86% found just once. Sequencing used PBMCs or T cells enriched from blood (not recorded which). The receptor source for this set is a man in his forties with acute COVID-19.

In the case of this clone: In the same sample, other DNA sequences code for this CDR3. The chain combines TRBV20-1 with TRBJ2-1; D gene unclear. Germline assignment: CDR1 DFQATT and CDR2 SNEGSKA (reference sequence). The V end lost 2 bases, the J end lost 6 bases, and 5 bases lay between the germline ends. CDR3 size: 11 residues. The CDR3 sequence is CSARTSNEQFF. The CDR3 DNA reads TGCAGTGCTAGAACCAGCAATGAGCAGTTCTTC.

The rearrangement links TRBV5-1 to TRBJ1-3, with D uncertain. The CDR3 runs to 15 residues. Germline CDR1 SGHRS, CDR2 YFSETQ. V was cut by 0 bases and J by 2 bases, with 9 bases left in between. CDR3 in amino acids: CASSLGLYAGNTIYF. Here the CDR3 DNA reads TGCGCCAGCAGCTTGGGTCTTTATGCTGGAAACACCATATATTTT.

The gene calls are TRBV19 and TRBJ2-7, with 8 bases that match TRBD2. With 3 bases clipped from V and 1 base from J, the junction kept 8 bases outside the gene matches. The CDR3 has 16 amino acids. Germline V lookup: CDR1 LNHDA, CDR2 SQIVND (reference sequence). CDR3 sequence (DNA): TGTGCCAGTAGTATCAACCTTGCTAGCGGGTCCTACGAGCAGTACTTC. Protein product: CASSINLASGSYEQYF.

The chain is built from TRBV3-1 (or the pseudogene TRBV3-2) and TRBJ2-7; TRBD2 matches at 9 bases. The CDR3 runs to 12 residues. The germline gives CDR1 LGHDT, CDR2 YNNKEL (reference sequence). V trimming: 8 bases; J trimming: 7 bases; junction bases outside the gene matches: 6. As DNA, the CDR3 is TGTGCCAGCCAGCGGGGGGCTAGGGAGCAGTACTTC. Amino acids: CASQRGAREQYF.

The rearrangement joins TRBV7-2 to TRBJ1-4, with 8 bases identical to TRBD1. J lost 8 bases, V lost 4 bases, and 9 bases had no gene match. Looked up from germline, CDR1 is SGHTA and CDR2 is FQGNSA. The CDR3 totals 15 residues. CDR3 loop: CASSSRQGRREKLFF. As DNA, the CDR3 is TGTGCCAGCAGCTCCCGACAGGGGCGGAGAGAAAAACTGTTTTTT.

The chain couples TRBV3-1 (or the pseudogene TRBV3-2) to TRBJ1-4; D gene unclear. The CDR3 extends over 15 amino acids. The V and J ends lost 2 bases and 7 bases respectively, with 14 bases between them. From germline, CDR1 is LGHDT and CDR2 YNNKEL (reference sequence). In DNA form, the CDR3 reads TGTGCCAGCAGCCAATATACAGAGGGCCTTGAAAAACTGTTTTTT. Protein: CASSQYTEGLEKLFF.

The rearrangement uses TRBV19 and TRBJ2-1; TRBD2 agrees at 8 bases. CDR3 length: 18 residues. Germline V lookup: CDR1 LNHDA, CDR2 SQIVND (reference sequence). The J segment lost 0 bases and the V segment lost 3 bases, leaving 10 bases of the junction unmatched. The CDR3 DNA is TGTGCCAGTAGTATCCCTCGCGGGGGGCCACTCTCCTACAATGAGCAGTTCTTC. It yields the protein CASSIPRGGPLSYNEQFF.